This paragraph covers one TCR beta chain sequence. Some clones are missing from TCRdb's copy, which holds only in-frame ones; the method was immunoSEQ multiplex PCR. This sample carries 110,000 or so clones, 85% to 90% of them seen once, and the ten largest clones take approximately 18%. This entry belongs to a study of control samples from healthy donors and cancer patients. CDR3 size: 15 residues. Looked up from germline, CDR1 is SGHAT and CDR2 is FQDESV (reference sequence). V trimming: 2 bases; J trimming: 7 bases; junction bases outside the gene matches: 5. Sequenced: blood. This chain uses TRBV11-1 with TRBJ2-3; 11 positions match TRBD2. This clonotype originated in a woman in her forties or fifties in good health. Here the CDR3 DNA reads TGTGCCAGCAGCTTACCCACTAGCGGGAGTAATACGCAGTATTTT. This translates into CASSLPTSGSNTQYF.